Reported below is one T cell receptor (beta chain). Its specificity is unknown. One junction end does not reproduce the germline sequence, and a read error may be involved. The researchers produced TCR beta cDNA from 400 to 650 ng total RNA with a constant-region primer. Three-round nested multiplex PCR performed with slightly modified ARM-PCR produced the TCR beta libraries. TRBV1-TRBV30 forward primers paired with a C-beta reverse primer drove the first two PCR rounds, approximately 11 cycles each. TCRdb passed the multiplex PCR reads through MiXCR, listing each CDR3 protein once. This sample has fewer than 250,000 distinct CDR3 sequences, with roughly 80% found just once. The record originates from a study of tumor-infiltrating lymphocytes in primary liver carcinoma. Study-wide results and limits: Top-250-clone fractions were significantly higher in tumors than in blood (p = 0.039). Only around 7.5-25% of top clones occurred in all five tumor regions.

The study co-extracted DNA and RNA from about 21-30 mg of unsorted bulk tissue. The CDR3 has 15 residues. Germline V CDR1 and CDR2: SGHAT, FQNNGV. Material for sequencing was tumor tissue from primary liver carcinoma. The chain couples TRBV11-2 to TRBJ2-7; a possible D gene is TRBD1 (6 bases). The receptor was isolated from a man in his forties or fifties with primary liver carcinoma and hepatitis B virus infection. CDR3 nucleotides: TGTGCCACCAGCTTACGATGGACAGTGGAAAACAAGCAGTACTTC. Protein product: CATSLRWTVENKQYF. The full variable domain, rest sourced from reference TRBV11-2 and TRBJ2-7, is EAGVAQSPRYKIIEKRQSVAFWCNPISGHATLYWYQQILGQGPKLLIQFQNNGVVDDSQLPKDRFSAERLKGVDSTLKIQPAKLEDSAVYLCATSLRWTVENKQYFGPGTRLTVT.